These 2 T cell receptor beta chains came from one sample sequenced in a study of radiotherapy plus CTLA-4 blockade in lung cancer. TCRdb's table, derived via immunoSEQ multiplex PCR, lists solely in-frame clones and lacks some. The sample yields about 120,000 clones, roughly four fifths seen once. The sequencing used peripheral blood, collected from a patient treated with radiotherapy plus ipilimumab. The receptors were sampled from a human donor with non-small cell lung cancer that progressed on radiotherapy plus ipilimumab. Some clones in this sample may be carry-over from other donors' samples.

There are a few counts of this clone. V and J are TRBV5-6 and TRBJ1-1; the D is unclear. The CDR3 totals 14 residues. The V end was cut by 0 bases, the J end by 10 bases, with 16 bases between. The germline V gene encodes CDR1 SGHDT and CDR2 YYEEEE. CDR3 in DNA: TGTGCCAGCAGCTTGGTTTCAGACGCCTTGGGAGCTTTCTTT. It yields the protein CASSLVSDALGAFF.

The genes are TRBV30 and TRBJ1-4, with D possibly being TRBD1 (5 bases). The CDR3 loop spans 15 amino acids. Trimming pared 6 bases from V and 0 bases from J, leaving 14 bases between. CDR1 GTSNPN and CDR2 SVGIG come from the germline V gene (reference sequence). For the CDR3, the DNA is TGTGCCTGCCCGCCGACAGCCCCAACTAATGAAAAACTGTTTTTT. Translation gives CACPPTAPTNEKLFF.